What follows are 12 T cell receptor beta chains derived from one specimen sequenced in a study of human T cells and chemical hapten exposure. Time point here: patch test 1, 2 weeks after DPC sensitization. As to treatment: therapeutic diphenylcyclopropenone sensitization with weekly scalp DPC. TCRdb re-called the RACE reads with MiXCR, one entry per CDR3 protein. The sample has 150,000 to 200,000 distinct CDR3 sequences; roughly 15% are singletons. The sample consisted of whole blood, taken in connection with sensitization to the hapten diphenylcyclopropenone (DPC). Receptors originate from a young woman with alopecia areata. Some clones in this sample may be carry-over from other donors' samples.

CDR3 nucleotide sequence: TGCGCCAGCAGCCAAGGGGGACGCCTCTACAATGAGCAGTTCTTC. It translates to CASSQGGRLYNEQFF. This chain connects TRBV4-1 to TRBJ2-1, with D perhaps being TRBD1 or TRBD2 (5 bases each). CDR3 length equals 15 residues. Trimming removed 1 base from V and 3 bases from J, with 10 bases in between. The germline V gene has CDR1 MGHRA and CDR2 YSYEKL.

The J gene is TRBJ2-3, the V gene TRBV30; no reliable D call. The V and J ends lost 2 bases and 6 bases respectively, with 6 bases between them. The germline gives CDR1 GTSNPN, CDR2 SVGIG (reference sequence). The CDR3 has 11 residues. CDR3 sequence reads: CAWSLVDTQYF. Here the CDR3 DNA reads TGTGCCTGGAGTTTGGTGGATACGCAGTATTTT.

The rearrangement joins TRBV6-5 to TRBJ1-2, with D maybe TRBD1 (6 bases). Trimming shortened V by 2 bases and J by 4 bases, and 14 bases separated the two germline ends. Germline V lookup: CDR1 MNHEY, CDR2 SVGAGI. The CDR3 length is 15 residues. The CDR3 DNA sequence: TGTGCCAGCAGTTACCAGACAGGCGCTCTCTATGGCTACACCTTC. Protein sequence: CASSYQTGALYGYTF.

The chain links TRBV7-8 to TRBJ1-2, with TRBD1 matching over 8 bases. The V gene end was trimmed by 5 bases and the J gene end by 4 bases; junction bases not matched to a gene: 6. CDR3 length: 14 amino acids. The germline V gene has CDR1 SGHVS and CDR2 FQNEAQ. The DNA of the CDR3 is TGTGCCAGCAGCAGGGACAGGTTATCCTATGGCTACACCTTC. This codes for CASSRDRLSYGYTF.

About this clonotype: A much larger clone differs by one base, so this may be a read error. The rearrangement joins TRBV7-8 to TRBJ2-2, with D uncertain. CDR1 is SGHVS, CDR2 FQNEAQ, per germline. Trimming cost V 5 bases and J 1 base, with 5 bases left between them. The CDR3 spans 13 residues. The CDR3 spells CASSPLNTGELFF. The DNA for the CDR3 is TGTGCCAGCAGCCCACTGAACACCGGGGAGCTGTTTTTT. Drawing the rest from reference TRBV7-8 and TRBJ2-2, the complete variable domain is GAGVSQSPRYKVAKRGQDVALRCDPISGHVSLFWYQQALGQGPEFLTYFQNEAQLDKSGLPSDRFFAERPEGSVSTLKIQRTQQEDSAVYLCASSPLNTGELFFGEGSRLTVL.

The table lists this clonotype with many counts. CDR3: CASRQGNTEAFF. CDR3 nucleotide sequence: TGCGCCAGCAGACAGGGGAACACTGAAGCTTTCTTT. This sequence joins TRBV5-1 and TRBJ1-1, with D possibly matching TRBD1 (6 bases). Trimming removed 5 bases from V and 1 base from J, with 6 bases in between. CDR3 length equals 12 residues. Germline V gives CDR1 SGHRS, CDR2 YFSETQ. The full variable domain, completed using reference TRBV5-1 and TRBJ1-1, is KAGVTQTPRYLIKTRGQQVTLSCSPISGHRSVSWYQQTPGQGLQFLFEYFSETQRNKGNFPGRFSGRQFSNSRSEMNVSTLELGDSALYLCASRQGNTEAFFGQGTRLTVV.

CDR3 coding DNA: TGTGCCTGGAGTGTAACGGGCGGCCGGAACACTGAAGCTTTCTTT. Translated, it gives CAWSVTGGRNTEAFF. The genes are TRBV30 and TRBJ1-1; unclear D gene. V dropped 0 bases and J dropped 1 base, with 12 bases sitting between them. This CDR3 spans 15 amino acids. CDR1 GTSNPN and CDR2 SVGIG come from the germline V gene (reference sequence).

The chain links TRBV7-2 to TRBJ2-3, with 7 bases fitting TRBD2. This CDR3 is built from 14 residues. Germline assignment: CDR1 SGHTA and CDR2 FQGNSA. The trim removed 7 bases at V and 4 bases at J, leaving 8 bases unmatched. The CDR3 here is CASTNLGGADTQYF. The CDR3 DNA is TGTGCCAGCACCAATCTGGGGGGGGCAGATACGCAGTATTTT.

The CDR3 bases are TGTGCCAGCGAGCACGGCGGGGGTGATGGTACGCAGTATTTT. Amino acid sequence: CASEHGGGDGTQYF. V and J are TRBV28 and TRBJ2-3; 7 bases are a match to TRBD2. J was trimmed by 8 bases and V by 8 bases; bases with no gene match: 13. Per germline, CDR1 MDHEN and CDR2 SYDVKM. The CDR3 runs to 14 residues.

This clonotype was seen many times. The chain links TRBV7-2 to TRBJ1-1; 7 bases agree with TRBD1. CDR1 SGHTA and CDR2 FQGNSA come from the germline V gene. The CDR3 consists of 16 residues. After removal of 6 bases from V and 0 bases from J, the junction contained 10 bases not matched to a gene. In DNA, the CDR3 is TGTGCCAGCAGTCCCGCCAGGGGGAGGATGAACACTGAAGCTTTCTTT. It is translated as CASSPARGRMNTEAFF.

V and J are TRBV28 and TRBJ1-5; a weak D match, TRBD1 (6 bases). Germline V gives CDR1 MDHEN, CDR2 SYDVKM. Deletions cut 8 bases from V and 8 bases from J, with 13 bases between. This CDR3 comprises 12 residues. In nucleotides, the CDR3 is TGTGCCAGCGCGGGAGGGGGTGAGCCCCAGCATTTT. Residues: CASAGGGEPQHF.

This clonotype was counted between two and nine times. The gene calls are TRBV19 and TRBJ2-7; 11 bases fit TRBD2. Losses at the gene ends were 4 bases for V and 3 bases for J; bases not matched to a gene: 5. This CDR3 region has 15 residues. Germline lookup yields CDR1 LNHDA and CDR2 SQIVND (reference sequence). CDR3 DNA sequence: TGTGCCAGTAGTACTATAGGGACTAGCGGCTACGAGCAGTACTTC. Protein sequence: CASSTIGTSGYEQYF.